Listed below are T cell receptor beta chains from one sample, sequenced in a study of blood T cell repertoires in COVID-19. The protocol was immunoSEQ multiplex PCR, while the TCRdb copy is restricted to in-frame clones and leaves out a portion. The table records 390,000 or so clones, 70% to 90% of them present only once. The sample consisted of peripheral blood. The receptor source for this set is a woman younger than 45 with COVID-19, enrolled during active disease. The CDR3 runs from the conserved cysteine through the conserved F or W. The order of the fields is clone size, V gene, D gene, J gene, CDR3 protein, CDR3 DNA. A D gene is named only where the DNA matches it firmly. The size of a clone is reported for some rows only, either as once, few or many, or as a class for expanded clones.

.	TRBV14	TRBD2	TRBJ2-1	CASSQVSLAGVGEQFF	TGTGCCAGCAGCCAAGTGAGTCTAGCGGGAGTCGGTGAGCAGTTCTTC
.	TRBV30	TRBD1	TRBJ1-2	CAWKGQGGGYTF	TGTGCCTGGAAGGGCCAGGGGGGTGGCTACACCTTC
.	TRBV19	TRBD1	TRBJ2-4	CASSKGQGGGIQYF	TGTGCCAGTAGTAAGGGACAGGGCGGGGGCATTCAGTACTTC
.	TRBV6-1	TRBD2	TRBJ2-3	CASSAGSRLAGETDTQYF	TGTGCCAGCAGTGCCGGGTCCAGACTAGCGGGAGAGACAGATACGCAGTATTTT
few	TRBV19	.	TRBJ1-6	CASSSQGGGSPLHF	TGTGCCAGTAGTTCACAGGGAGGGGGTTCACCCCTCCACTTT
.	TRBV3-1/TRBV3-2	TRBD1	TRBJ2-7	CASSHPSGSKGATYEQYF	TGTGCCAGCAGCCATCCGTCCGGGTCAAAGGGGGCCACCTACGAGCAGTACTTC
.	TRBV5-5	TRBD1	TRBJ2-7	CASSSLRDRVYEQYF	TGTGCCAGCAGCTCCCTCCGGGACAGGGTCTACGAGCAGTACTTC
.	TRBV3-1/TRBV3-2	.	TRBJ2-5	CASSQGVVGGGTQYF	TGTGCCAGCAGCCAAGGGGTTGTCGGAGGAGGGACCCAGTACTTC
once	TRBV30	TRBD2	TRBJ2-7	CAWSAREGEQYF	TGTGCCTGGAGTGCCAGGGAGGGCGAGCAGTACTTC
.	TRBV6-5	.	TRBJ1-2	CASKARITNYGYTF	TGTGCCAGCAAAGCTAGGATTACTAACTATGGCTACACCTTC
.	TRBV25-1	.	TRBJ1-1	CASRRSQSTEAFF	TGTGCCAGCAGACGTTCACAGAGCACTGAAGCTTTCTTT
.	TRBV30	TRBD1	TRBJ2-7	CAWRGTGNSYEQYF	TGTGCCTGGAGAGGGACAGGAAACTCCTACGAGCAGTACTTC
.	TRBV5-6	TRBD2	TRBJ2-2	CASTRLAGGPHTGELFF	TGTGCCAGCACCAGACTAGCGGGAGGGCCGCACACCGGGGAGCTGTTTTTT
.	TRBV5-1	.	TRBJ2-7	CASSLSSSGNYEQYF	TGCGCCAGCAGCTTGTCCAGTAGCGGAAATTACGAGCAGTACTTC
.	TRBV21-1	.	TRBJ2-2	CASGRGGQSDAGELFF	TGTGCCAGCGGCCGGGGGGGCCAGTCGGACGCCGGGGAGCTGTTTTTT
.	TRBV14	TRBD2	TRBJ2-7	CASSQDWAGGYEQYF	TGTGCCAGCAGCCAAGATTGGGCGGGGGGCTACGAGCAGTACTTC
.	TRBV6-5	.	TRBJ1-2	CASRRTGSYGYTF	TGTGCCAGCAGGCGAACAGGGAGCTATGGCTACACCTTC
.	TRBV9	TRBD2	TRBJ2-2	CASRSGLAGGLRTGELFF	TGTGCCAGCAGAAGTGGACTAGCGGGAGGTTTGAGGACCGGGGAGCTGTTTTTT
.	TRBV4-2	.	TRBJ2-7	CASSQGNGQGAYEQYF	TGTGCCAGCAGCCAAGGAAATGGTCAGGGTGCCTACGAGCAGTACTTC
.	TRBV7-9	.	TRBJ2-2	CASRPPREKTNTGELFF	TGTGCCAGCAGACCACCCCGGGAGAAGACGAACACCGGGGAGCTGTTTTTT
.	TRBV9	TRBD1	TRBJ1-4	CASSKDRGGEKLFF	TGTGCCAGCAGCAAGGACAGGGGGGGTGAAAAACTGTTTTTT
once	TRBV20-1	.	TRBJ2-7	CSASTGWRGEQYF	TGCAGTGCTAGTACCGGGTGGCGGGGCGAGCAGTACTTC
.	TRBV11-2	TRBD2	TRBJ2-2	CASSFLAGAGELFF	TGTGCCAGCAGCTTCCTAGCGGGAGCTGGGGAGCTGTTTTTT
.	TRBV15	TRBD1	TRBJ2-1	CATSSPGQGAYNEQFF	TGTGCCACCAGCTCCCCGGGACAGGGGGCCTACAATGAGCAGTTCTTC
.	TRBV24-1	TRBD2	TRBJ2-2	CATAGHISDGTSANTGELFF	TGTGCCACGGCGGGGCACATTTCCGACGGAACTAGCGCTAACACCGGGGAGCTGTTTTTT
.	TRBV2	TRBD2	TRBJ2-1	CASSEALSGSYNEQFF	TGTGCCAGCAGTGAAGCGCTCAGCGGGAGCTACAATGAGCAGTTCTTC
.	TRBV19	.	TRBJ2-7	CASAAGPYEQYF	TGTGCCAGTGCCGCGGGACCCTACGAGCAGTACTTC
.	TRBV10-3	TRBD2	TRBJ2-7	CATWGSSGTTYEQYF	TGTGCCACCTGGGGCTCTAGCGGGACCACCTACGAGCAGTACTTC
.	TRBV3-1/TRBV3-2	TRBD1	TRBJ2-5	CASSLTGEGEETQYF	TGTGCCAGCAGCCTCACAGGGGAAGGGGAAGAGACCCAGTACTTC
few	TRBV19	TRBD1	TRBJ1-5	CASSFRDRGFNQPQHF	TGTGCCAGTAGTTTCCGGGACAGGGGGTTCAATCAGCCCCAGCATTTT
.	TRBV29-1	.	TRBJ1-3	CSVELVGGADTIYF	TGCAGCGTTGAATTGGTAGGAGGGGCGGACACCATATATTTT
.	TRBV19	TRBD2	TRBJ2-7	CASSSKREGTYEQYF	TGTGCCAGTAGTAGTAAGCGGGAGGGTACCTACGAGCAGTACTTC
.	TRBV19	TRBD1	TRBJ2-7	CASSWGQTYEQYF	TGTGCCAGTAGTTGGGGACAGACCTACGAGCAGTACTTC
.	TRBV19	.	TRBJ2-7	CASSIDTGSYEQYF	TGTGCCAGTAGTATAGATACAGGGTCCTACGAGCAGTACTTC
.	TRBV6-5	.	TRBJ2-1	CASSLAGDYNEQFF	TGTGCCAGCAGTTTGGCAGGCGACTACAATGAGCAGTTCTTC
.	TRBV12-3/TRBV12-4	.	TRBJ2-1	CASSELVHEQFF	TGTGCCAGCAGTGAACTAGTTCATGAGCAGTTCTTC
once	TRBV7-3	TRBD2	TRBJ2-1	CASSTNGLDNEQFF	TGTGCCAGCAGCACCAACGGACTAGACAATGAGCAGTTCTTC
.	TRBV9	.	TRBJ2-5	CASSARLHGSGETQYF	TGTGCCAGCAGCGCCCGACTCCACGGGAGCGGAGAGACCCAGTACTTC
.	TRBV6-5	TRBD2	TRBJ2-7	CASSYSMSAGPYF	TGTGCCAGCAGTTACTCGATGTCAGCGGGACCTTACTTC